A selection of T cell receptor beta chains follows, all from one sample in a study of CD8 T cells in Susac syndrome. MiXCR, run by TCRdb on the immunoSEQ multiplex PCR reads, gives a single entry per CDR3 protein. The repertoire holds 150,000 to 200,000 distinct CDR3 sequences, with just under 95% as singletons. Material: CD8+ T cells from PBMCs. The receptors shown here come from a human donor with Susac syndrome. Both conserved end residues are part of each CDR3. Clone size is given for some rows only: seen once, a few or many times, or a class if the clone is expanded.

v_gene,j_gene,abundance,CDR3aa
TRBV27,TRBJ2-7,-,CASSLGPVSYEQYF
TRBV7-8,TRBJ2-7,-,CASSQGEVGEQYF
TRBV11-1,TRBJ2-5,-,CASNPHPGEETQYF
TRBV29-1,TRBJ2-1,-,CSVEPRAYNEQFF
TRBV30,TRBJ2-7,-,CAWSSGTAYEQYF
TRBV14,TRBJ2-1,-,CASSPHYSGGAYEQFF
TRBV11-1,TRBJ2-7,-,CASSPGEAGGTYEQYF
TRBV9,TRBJ2-1,once,CASSAELAGGRDEQFF
TRBV29-1,TRBJ1-1,-,CSVAVLPNLFNTEAFF
TRBV9,TRBJ1-1,-,CASSPRTDMNTEAFF
TRBV20-1,TRBJ2-3,-,CSARQDPGGEVDTQYF
TRBV7-7,TRBJ2-2,-,CASSPLSGVEGELFF
TRBV11-2,TRBJ2-7,few,CASSLGAGSYEQYF
TRBV4-1,TRBJ1-1,-,CASSQDVDAEAFF
TRBV5-1,TRBJ2-5,-,CASSVRRGQYF
TRBV7-9,TRBJ2-3,few,CASSLGGSDTQYF
TRBV9,TRBJ1-6,-,CASSVEISPTGNESPLHF
TRBV27,TRBJ2-1,-,CASSSGLVRYNEQFF
TRBV9,TRBJ2-1,-,CASSVERGTSGRSEQFF
TRBV27,TRBJ2-1,-,CASSLRIGTSGIVDNEQFF
TRBV6-1,TRBJ1-1,-,CASTWDRLEAFF
TRBV12-3/TRBV12-4,TRBJ2-1,-,CASSLTGTGDQQFF
TRBV18,TRBJ2-2,-,CASSPVTGNTGELFF
TRBV9,TRBJ2-1,-,CASSAPIAGVDEQFF
TRBV28,TRBJ2-7,-,CASSFGQLVYEQYF
TRBV30,TRBJ1-1,once,CAWSRGEAFF
TRBV2,TRBJ1-1,-,CASMQGTMNTEAFF
TRBV4-1,TRBJ2-7,once,CASSHGTSDYEQYF
TRBV5-1,TRBJ2-1,-,CASRDRGDGGEQFF
TRBV6-5,TRBJ1-1,-,CASSYSGSSEAFF
TRBV28,TRBJ2-7,-,CASSIGLAGYEQYF
TRBV20-1,TRBJ2-7,-,CSARDYPASVNYEQYF
TRBV28,TRBJ1-2,-,CASIHSTDYGYTF
TRBV3-1,TRBJ1-1,-,CASSQDLMNTEAFF
TRBV30,TRBJ1-2,-,CAAERSEGYGYTF
TRBV29-1,TRBJ2-1,-,CSVDLAGSQFF
TRBV2,TRBJ2-1,-,CASSVLLAQFF
TRBV20-1,TRBJ2-7,-,CSARDLGRSPYEQYF
TRBV3-1,TRBJ2-7,-,CASSQDGKREGPSSYEQYF
TRBV18,TRBJ2-6,-,CASSPQGVSGANVLTF
TRBV27,TRBJ2-5,-,CASSLWAQETQYF
TRBV15,TRBJ2-1,-,CATSRVGSSYNEQFF
TRBV4-2,TRBJ2-3,-,CASSQRPGKRESTDTQYF
TRBV20-1,TRBJ2-1,-,CSAPTTTSGEQFF
TRBV12-5,TRBJ2-7,-,CASAPTGEIGYEQYF
TRBV11-2,TRBJ2-5,-,CASSLDLRETQETQYF
TRBV7-3,TRBJ2-1,once,CASSLLQGNNEQFF
TRBV4-2,TRBJ2-5,-,CASSQEGDRGGETQYF
TRBV28,TRBJ2-4,-,CASSPVGEVSNIQYF
TRBV20-1,TRBJ1-2,-,CSARTYSGTVGYGYTF
TRBV29-1,TRBJ2-3,-,CSVATGTTDTQYF
TRBV20-1,TRBJ1-5,once,CSAPLVGQGHQPQHF
TRBV6-5,TRBJ2-7,few,CASSNSFGSYEQYF
TRBV12-5,TRBJ2-7,-,CASGSWTGVDEQYF
TRBV27,TRBJ2-1,-,CASSLSAGGGHEQFF
TRBV9,TRBJ1-1,-,CASSAGKWTEAFF
TRBV4-1,TRBJ2-1,-,CASSYTYDRNNEQFF
TRBV20-1,TRBJ1-2,once,CSARGLIDRVPSGYTF
TRBV9,TRBJ1-2,-,CASSPGGAGYGYTF